These T cell receptor beta chains were read from a single sample in a study of blood T cell repertoires in COVID-19. Sequenced by immunoSEQ multiplex PCR; TCRdb stores in-frame clones only, minus some. The table lists approximately 210,000 clones, just over 85% of them singletons, with around 2% in the top ten. Sequenced sample: peripheral blood. The receptors derive from a man younger than 45 who had recovered from COVID-19. Each CDR3 is given without its conserved first and last residue.

>TRBJ1-1|TRBV5-6
ASSLQGGEGIF
>TRBJ2-7|TRBV11-2
ASSLDPGGGFRNEQY
>TRBJ1-2|TRBV19
ASSLSQGVYGYT
>TRBJ1-2|TRBV5-4
ASSWDRESGYT
>TRBJ1-2|TRBV11-2
ASCPSVTGRNYGYT
>TRBJ2-7|TRBV7-9
ASSLQELEQY
>TRBJ1-5|TRBV5-8
ASSLWTGGERNQPQH
>TRBJ1-5|TRBV3-1/TRBV3-2
ASSQTDQNQPQH
>TRBJ1-1|TRBV7-2
ASSALRGGNTEAF
>TRBJ2-1|TRBV6-5
ASSRTGTSNMV
>TRBJ1-1|TRBV18
ASSLGQGAGNTEAF
>TRBJ1-1|TRBV5-1
ASSLTGGFVGAF
>TRBJ2-3|TRBV6-4
ASRGAGGPINTQY
>TRBJ2-2|TRBV21-1
ASTKERELSINTGELF
>TRBJ1-4|TRBV19
ASSTSDRGGEKLF
>TRBJ1-5|TRBV2
ASSDYTSDQPQH
>TRBJ2-7|TRBV12-3/TRBV12-4
ASSPGGGREQY
>TRBJ1-4|TRBV29-1
SARGGDNEKLF
>TRBJ2-3|TRBV12-3/TRBV12-4
ASIISGGEMQY
>TRBJ1-1|TRBV4-1
ASSPNSGAEAF
>TRBJ1-5|TRBV10-3
AISERSGGEPQH
>TRBJ1-1|TRBV7-2
ASSTSPEAF
>TRBJ2-5|TRBV7-9
ASSVWDRGHQETQY
>TRBJ2-2|TRBV10-3
AISGTSGTGELF
>TRBJ2-1|TRBV12-2
ASRLDKQGEQF
>TRBJ2-7|TRBV5-4
ASSWGPGYEQY
>TRBJ1-1|TRBV6-5
ASRSQGEEAF
>TRBJ2-1|TRBV6-5
ASSYSREKAYNEQF
>TRBJ2-3|TRBV5-1
ASSLELDADTQY
>TRBJ2-7|TRBV10-3
AIGTHEQY
>TRBJ2-5|TRBV5-1
ASSFDRAQETQY
>TRBJ1-1|TRBV5-4
ASTSATGPTEAF
>TRBJ1-2|TRBV27
ASSPRGDGYT
>TRBJ1-2|TRBV29-1
SVLQGYGYT
>TRBJ1-4|TRBV3-1/TRBV3-2
ASSLQTDEKLF
>TRBJ1-1|TRBV20-1
SASGPALGV
>TRBJ1-4|TRBV5-1
ASSLEALNEKLF
>TRBJ2-7|TRBV4-2
ASSQERISYEQY
>TRBJ1-1|TRBV6-5
ASTPRGIRNTEAF
>TRBJ2-7|TRBV6-2/TRBV6-3
ASNPGLAGLSYSYEQY
>TRBJ1-1|TRBV6-2/TRBV6-3
ASSRNQGGTEAF
>TRBJ1-2|TRBV12-3/TRBV12-4
ASSPAGGGYT
>TRBJ1-3|TRBV7-2
ASSLELGNTIY
>TRBJ2-7|TRBV7-2
ASSPRGGGTYEQY
>TRBJ2-3|TRBV29-1
SVGDVDTQY
>TRBJ2-2|TRBV5-1
ASSLSSSYTGELF
>TRBJ1-1|TRBV5-6
ASSFRSGTEAF
>TRBJ1-4|TRBV18
ASSPPKAGFAEKLF
>TRBJ1-2|TRBV18
ASSPPTGGYGYT
>TRBJ1-6|TRBV2
ASKSGDSPLH